The 5 T cell receptor beta chains reported below all come from one sample, sequenced in a study of vaccination effects on CD4 cells after COVID-19. For these TCRs, the target antigens are not known. Here immunoSEQ multiplex PCR was the method, and the copy in TCRdb shows in-frame clones only, minus some. The top ten hold less than 5% of the sample, which has tens of thousands of clones, approximately 72% seen once. Using viral peptide pools, the ViraFEST assay grew out antigen-specific CD4+ T cells prior to sequencing. With 10 days of culture completed, CD4+ T cells were isolated. Testing of the vaccine recipients showed negative nucleocapsid antibodies and no prior SARS-CoV-2 infection. The material was CD4+ T cells from PBMCs cultured with HCoV-OC43 spike peptides, obtained before COVID-19 vaccination. The subset here: HCoV-OC43 spike overlapping peptide pool stimulation. These receptors were obtained from a human donor who received a COVID-19 vaccine.

The chain employs TRBV2 and TRBJ1-5; D is undetermined. The ends were cut back, 6 bases at V and 10 bases at J, with 16 bases in the middle. The germline gives CDR1 SNHLY, CDR2 FYNNEI. The CDR3 contains 13 residues. Here the CDR3 DNA reads TGTGCCAGCAGCCTCGGACTATCTAGACCCCAGCATTTT. Residues: CASSLGLSRPQHF.

This clone was recorded once. This sequence joins TRBV5-1 and TRBJ1-6, with D tentatively TRBD1 (5 bases). The CDR3 length is 15 residues. Per germline, CDR1 SGHRS and CDR2 YFSETQ. V dropped 7 bases and J dropped 7 bases, with 18 bases sitting between them. The CDR3 region is CASRAPGTENSPLHF. For the CDR3, the DNA is TGCGCCAGCCGCGCTCCCGGGACCGAGAATTCACCCCTCCACTTT. Together with reference TRBV5-1 and TRBJ1-6, the CDR3 gives the full variable domain: KAGVTQTPRYLIKTRGQQVTLSCSPISGHRSVSWYQQTPGQGLQFLFEYFSETQRNKGNFPGRFSGRQFSNSRSEMNVSTLELGDSALYLCASRAPGTENSPLHFGNGTRLTVT.

There are a few counts of this clone. V gene TRBV7-2 combines with J gene TRBJ1-6; no reliable D call. CDR3 size: 14 residues. The V gene lost 2 bases and the J gene lost 10 bases, with 12 bases spanning the gap. Germline CDR1 is SGHTA and CDR2 is FQGNSA. The CDR3 reads CASSLQTLYSPLHF. The CDR3 coding sequence is TGTGCCAGCAGCTTACAGACTTTATACTCACCCCTCCACTTT.

The rearrangement links TRBV5-1 to TRBJ2-3; 7 bases agree with TRBD2. This CDR3 has 15 residues. V shed 0 bases, J shed 3 bases, and the junction held 4 bases outside the gene matches. Germline-derived CDR1 and CDR2 are SGHRS and YFSETQ. The CDR3 protein is CASSLAPAGTDTQYF. The CDR3 DNA follows: TGCGCCAGCAGCTTGGCCCCAGCGGGGACAGATACGCAGTATTTT.

This clone was recorded only once. The chain is built from TRBV3-1 (or the pseudogene TRBV3-2) and TRBJ2-6; no firm D call. The CDR3 is 15 residues long. The germline gives CDR1 LGHDT, CDR2 YNNKEL (reference sequence). Trimming stripped 3 bases from V and 0 bases from J, with 6 bases between. The CDR3 region is CASSHLVSGANVLTF. CDR3 DNA sequence: TGTGCCAGCAGCCATTTAGTCTCTGGGGCCAACGTCCTGACTTTC.